This TCR beta chain was found in a study of cytomegalovirus exposure and HLA in healthy donors (dated by TCRdb to the late 2010s). Broadly, across the study: An earlier analysis of fewer than 750 of the donors reported around 280 Gb of sequence data and around 110 million unique TCR beta sequences obtained from 180 million or so T cells. Approximately 330 gigabases of sequencing data and around 85 million unique TCR sequences made up an early release that covered approximately 700 HLA-typed donors. Of the 350 to 450 genotyped donors, roughly 85% fell in the genetic ancestry cluster associated with self-reported Caucasian donors. The study was designed to test whether signatures of past pathogen exposure could be identified by cataloging public T cell receptors. The study profiled the T cell repertoires of 500 to 800 subjects by immunosequencing and related them to cytomegalovirus serostatus. A separate validation cohort of more than 100 different subjects was used in addition to the roughly 700-subject first cohort. High-throughput TCR immunosequencing, statistical association of individual TCRs with disease status, and machine learning were combined to predict cytomegalovirus infection status. To study patterns of TCR occurrence, a later analysis re-analyzed previously published TCR beta repertoires from hundreds of donors and added high-resolution HLA genotyping. Rather than using new phenotypic data, the later analysis identified candidate immune exposures from TCR beta sequences and from how often those sequences occurred across donors. To decide whether each TCR beta V gene segment behaved as functional or pseudogenic, an earlier analysis of over 500 of the donors relied on high-throughput TCR beta sequencing. Donor age, sex, ethnicity and CMV serostatus were compiled alongside the repertoire data. In a later genetic analysis, genome-wide SNP genotypes for about three fifths of the roughly 670 donors were used, and that subset was treated as a discovery cohort. All discovery cohort repertoires had been generated using a single sequencing platform. HLA typing covered class I and class II loci at four-digit resolution. Typing coverage varied by locus: 629-630 donors for A, B, C, DRB1 and DQB1; approximately 560 for DQA1; over 600 for DPA1; 450 to 480 for DPB1. Roughly 5 DR-DQ haplotypes were handled as single units for association and clustering, since linkage in the cohort was strong. Across around 400 genotyped donors of the cohort, an average of approximately 200,000 unique TCR beta nucleotide sequences per donor were sequenced, and roughly 17% of those sequences were non-productive.

Points the paper makes about the study in general: For the cohort, immune exposure information was limited to CMV serostatus. Correlated functional status among segregating V segments might reflect linkage disequilibrium, but an unknown experimental factor could not be ruled out. The classifier was reported to diagnose cytomegalovirus status with high specificity and sensitivity in both the original cohort and the validation cohort. According to a later genetic analysis, donors in an Asian-associated ancestry cluster had fewer N-insertions in productive TCRs than the approximately 700-donor mean. The sequencing pipeline was judged likely to have produced a cluster of highly shared sequence variants as a technical artifact. Presence/absence analyses assumed roughly uniform sequencing depth across donors, an assumption that may not hold. When HLA alleles, especially DR and DQ, strongly co-occurred, attributing TCR associations to individual alleles was difficult. According to a later analysis, TCR association rates differed among HLA loci, with DRB1 alleles showing the most associated TCRs and HLA-C alleles showing the fewest. The study listed 150 to 200 TCR beta chains as associated with cytomegalovirus. In a later analysis, HLA-associated TCR beta chains showed more clonal expansion and lower generation probabilities than non-associated chains that were equally common. In a later genetic analysis, a missense DCLRE1C variant was associated with V-gene and J-gene trimming of TCR beta chains, and the association was replicated in an independent cohort. Because counts were too low, roughly 18 rarely observed V segments, including chromosome 9 orphons, were left out of the earlier analysis of a few hundred of the donors. In a later analysis, 16,951 TCR beta sequences were associated with specific HLA alleles at a false discovery rate of 0.05. The authors suggested that the approach could potentially be extended to other disease states and immunological phenotypes. This cohort had only TCR beta chains sequenced, and the lack of alpha or paired-chain data limited which features could be detected. Most TCR sequences were observed very rarely across donors, whereas some public TCRs were present in many individuals. In a later analysis, most CMV-associated TCR beta chains were found to appear HLA-restricted, with HLA associations seemingly driven largely by CMV exposure. A further reported finding was that TCR beta sequences accurately predicted the HLA-A and HLA-B alleles for most subjects in the first cohort. Because some donors lacked HLA typing at each locus, the association tests relied only on the typed subset. According to a later analysis, parvovirus B19, influenza, CMV and Epstein-Barr virus appeared linked to several top co-occurrence clusters. Some IMGT-functional V segments, including TRBV6-2 and TRBV6-3, could not be distinguished by the 87-base-pair reads and were therefore excluded. In an earlier analysis of 587 of the donors, most TCR beta V segments appeared in productive rearrangements about 87% or about 30% of the time, broadly matching IMGT annotations. In vitro tests confirmed that three of the cytomegalovirus-associated TCR beta chains recognize cytomegalovirus antigens.

The cohort consisted of fewer than 700 healthy bone marrow donors. Cohort members were all nominally healthy when sampled, although unrecorded immune exposures were likely present. The donor tested CMV seropositive and was one of the 289 seropositive cohort members. A peripheral blood sample was collected from each donor, and TCR beta sequencing was performed on peripheral blood mononuclear cells. Genomic DNA extraction from the blood cell samples was performed with the Qiagen DNeasy Blood Extraction Kit. Inclusive of the bounding cysteine and phenylalanine, the CDR3 is 14 residues long. The DNA shown is the 42-base CDR3, in frame from base 1. Reading the germline V gene (reference sequence) gives CDR1 GTSNPN and CDR2 SVGIG. The junction carries 13 bases between V and J, which are trimmed by 0 bases and 5 bases respectively. For this clone: It has no known antigen specificity. No much larger clone exists at a distance of one base, and base qualities are not known.

The method was the immunoSEQ multiplex PCR assay. The multiplex PCR relied on a mix of 60 forward primers for TCR Vbeta segments and 13 reverse primers for TCR Jbeta segments. A multiplex PCR assay on genomic DNA amplified the CDR3 region of rearranged TCR beta genes. Amplified TCR beta libraries were sequenced as 87-base-pair reads on the Illumina HiSeq System. In the original analysis: A later analysis tallied 70 million to 100 million unique TCR beta chains across the 600 to 700 repertoires, and approximately 12 million of those chains were shared by two or more donors. Raw reads were error-corrected and collapsed into unique sequences with a nearest-neighbor algorithm that merged closely related sequences to remove PCR and sequencing errors. Alignment of CDR3 sequences to IMGT reference sequences was used to assign V, D and J gene segments. For a sequence to be retained, a match of at least six nucleotides was required to both a V gene segment and a J gene segment. Rearrangements were classified as productive when the CDR3 lacked stop codons and remained in frame with V and J, and all other rearrangements were classified as non-productive. Following IMGT convention, CDR3 was defined as the stretch from the second conserved V-encoded cysteine to the conserved J-encoded phenylalanine. The earlier analysis of 587 of the donors excluded any sequence lacking an unambiguous match to a single V gene segment. In an earlier analysis of some 590 of the donors, a V segment was called functional when productive rearrangements were above 56.7%, and segregating when the standard deviation between donors exceeded 5%. A statistical classification framework was built to diagnose cytomegalovirus status from the catalog of TCR beta chain sequences. V and J gene assignment, in a later analysis, came from comparing TCR nucleotide sequences with IMGT/GENE-DB human TR gene sequences. The TCRdist pipeline was used in a later analysis to assign CDR3 sequences and most-parsimonious VDJ recombination scenarios. In a later analysis, every TCR beta chain was defined by the combination of its CDR3 amino acid sequence and its V-gene family, and reads without a unique V-gene family were dropped. As a way to deal with suspected cross-contamination and a sequencing artifact, a later analysis dropped roughly 600 nucleotide sequences that were highly shared and had low generation probability. In a later analysis, a clonal expansion index was calculated for each public chain from normalized within-repertoire ranks of inferred template counts. In a later analysis, generation probabilities were computed with a VDJ recombination model fitted to out-of-frame rearrangements, and the resulting probabilities were checked against IGoR. In a later analysis, TCR-TCR, TCR-HLA and TCR-CMV co-occurrence was scored with hypergeometric tests, and a repertoire-size bias correction was applied to TCR pairs. In a later analysis, false discovery rates were estimated by permuting HLA or CMV assignments 20 times. A later analysis grouped co-occurring TCRs with DBSCAN, adding TCRdist sequence similarity when clustering within HLA-allele-positive subsets. Repertoires with fewer than 30,000 or more than 120,000 public chains, plus five repertoires with anomalous nucleotide sharing, were excluded from co-occurrence clustering. TCRdb holds this immuneACCESS table with in-frame rearrangements only. Some clones are missing; in checked studies, unresolved V genes explain under half, and the rest has no known cause. V, J and clone size reflect that table, while D and trimming were determined from the DNA. For this sample there are under 200,000 clones; more than 60% appear just once. In total, the top ten clones hold around 8.3% of the sample.

The source of this sequence is a woman in her thirties or forties in good health and CMV-seropositive. The receptor chain draws on TRBV30 and TRBJ2-5; TRBD1 is a weak D gene call, 6 bases matching. Sequenced input: PBMCs. The CDR3 amino acid sequence is: CAWSVQWGRETQYF. The DNA sequence is TGTGCCTGGAGTGTTCAGTGGGGGCGGGAGACCCAGTACTTC.